A single sample gave rise to the 14 T cell receptor beta chains below, sequenced in a study of blood T cell repertoires in COVID-19. Repertoires were generated with immunoSEQ multiplex PCR, while TCRdb's copy carries only in-frame clones and drops some. The sample includes around 270,000 clones, approximately 85% of them seen just once. Sequencing was carried out using PBMCs or T cells enriched from blood (not recorded which). The receptors here all came from a woman younger than 45 who had recovered from COVID-19.

This chain connects TRBV5-4 to TRBJ2-7; 8 bases fit TRBD1. CDR1 and CDR2 (germline): SGHNT, YYREEE (reference sequence). The CDR3 has 13 residues. Trimming cost V 4 bases and J 6 bases; bases outside gene matches: 6. Here the CDR3 DNA reads TGTGCCAGCAGCGCGCAGGGGGCGGGCGAGCAGTACTTC. This sequence encodes CASSAQGAGEQYF. Looking up the rest from reference TRBV5-4 and TRBJ2-7 gives the full variable domain: ETGVTQSPTHLIKTRGQQVTLRCSSQSGHNTVSWYQQALGQGPQFIFQYYREEENGRGNFPPRFSGLQFPNYSSELNVNALELDDSALYLCASSAQGAGEQYFGPGTRLTVT.

CDR3 DNA: TGTGCCAGCAGCGGTGACAGGGCTTCGAACACCGGGGAGCTGTTTTTT. Translating gives CASSGDRASNTGELFF. This chain links TRBV9 with TRBJ2-2; 7 bases agree with TRBD1. The CDR3 contains 16 residues. The V segment lost 3 bases and the J segment 0 bases; nucleotides outside the gene matches: 5. Germline V gene lookup returns CDR1 SGDLS and CDR2 YYNGEE.

This clone was observed once. The V call is TRBV28, the J call TRBJ1-2; 7 bases align to TRBD1. There are 13 residues in the CDR3. CDR1 and CDR2 (germline): MDHEN, SYDVKM. J was trimmed by 8 bases and V by 10 bases; bases with no gene match: 13. The CDR3 loop reads CATLQTGARGYTF. The CDR3, as DNA: TGTGCCACCTTACAAACAGGGGCCCGGGGCTACACCTTC.

The chain is built from TRBV6-5 and TRBJ2-1; TRBD1 aligns across 7 bases. Germline CDR1 and CDR2: MNHEY and SVGAGI. There are 15 residues in the CDR3. The V segment lost 4 bases and the J segment 5 bases; nucleotides outside the gene matches: 8. This CDR3 reads CASSSRGRWDNEQFF. DNA for the CDR3: TGTGCCAGCAGTTCGAGGGGGCGTTGGGACAATGAGCAGTTCTTC.

As DNA, the CDR3 is TGTGCCAGCAGCTTATCGGGGGGGGCCTACAATGAGCAGTTCTTC. It codes for CASSLSGGAYNEQFF. The rearrangement uses TRBV7-2 and TRBJ2-1; 8 bases map to TRBD2. With V trimmed by 2 bases and J by 2 bases, 2 bases remained unmatched. Germline assignment: CDR1 SGHTA and CDR2 FQGNSA. The CDR3 extends over 15 amino acids.

The chain joins TRBV19 to TRBJ1-1; weak D call: TRBD1 (6 bases). This CDR3 has 15 amino acids. CDR1 is LNHDA, CDR2 SQIVND, per germline (reference sequence). The V end was cut by 8 bases, the J end by 0 bases, with 16 bases between. CDR3 amino acids: CASQDRTFLNTEAFF. CDR3 DNA sequence: TGTGCCAGTCAGGACAGAACTTTTCTGAACACTGAAGCTTTCTTT.

The genes are TRBV28 and TRBJ2-1, with TRBD2 matching 8 bases. Germline V gives CDR1 MDHEN, CDR2 SYDVKM. The CDR3 has 19 residues. The V and J ends lost 4 bases and 0 bases, in that order; junction bases with no gene match: 14. The CDR3 is CASSSPSGRAPGSYNEQFF. DNA of the CDR3: TGTGCCAGCAGTTCCCCTTCCGGGAGGGCCCCGGGCTCCTACAATGAGCAGTTCTTC.

This rearrangement joins TRBV19 to TRBJ1-2, with a weak D call TRBD1 (6 bases). This CDR3 is built from 14 residues. Germline CDR1 is LNHDA and CDR2 is SQIVND (reference sequence). V gave up 0 bases and J gave up 4 bases, with 9 bases separating them. The CDR3 DNA sequence: TGTGCCAGTAGTATAGACCGACAGGCCTATGGCTACACCTTC. Its translation: CASSIDRQAYGYTF.

The chain combines TRBV11-2 with TRBJ2-2, with 14 bases matching TRBD2. This CDR3 is 19 amino acids long. V dropped 4 bases and J dropped 4; count of bases not matched to a gene: 11. Germline CDR1 and CDR2: SGHAT and FQNNGV. This chain's CDR3 is CASSSSPGLAGVRTGELFF. In DNA, the CDR3 is TGTGCCAGCAGCTCGAGTCCGGGACTAGCGGGAGTTCGCACCGGGGAGCTGTTTTTT.

This chain connects TRBV27 to TRBJ1-5, with 7 bases aligning to TRBD1. With V trimmed by 2 bases and J by 2 bases, 6 bases remained unmatched. The CDR3 runs 16 residues. The V gene's germline CDR1 is MNHEY and CDR2 SMNVEV (reference sequence). The CDR3 DNA is TGTGCCAGCAGTTTAGTAGGACAGGCACGCAATCAGCCCCAGCATTTT. It yields the protein CASSLVGQARNQPQHF.

This clone was found a few times. The chain uses TRBV5-4 and TRBJ1-1; TRBD1 might be the D (5 bases). This CDR3 has 14 residues. Germline V CDR1 and CDR2: SGHNT, YYREEE (reference sequence). Trimming left V 1 base short and J 3 bases short, with 10 bases between. The CDR3 DNA reads TGTGCCAGCAGCTTGAGTGGGGCGTACACTGAAGCTTTCTTT. Translating it yields CASSLSGAYTEAFF.

The chain carries TRBV10-1 and TRBJ2-3, with D tentatively TRBD1 (6 bases). Germline-derived CDR1 and CDR2 are WNHNN and SYGVQD (reference sequence). This CDR3 is 16 amino acids long. Between the trimmed V and J ends, which lost 5 bases and 4 bases, there was a span of 19 bases. CDR3 bases: TGCGCCAGCAGTCCCCGAGGGGGAACAGGTCCAGATACGCAGTATTTT. Its translation: CASSPRGGTGPDTQYF.

The V and J genes are TRBV7-9 and TRBJ1-4; maybe TRBD1 (5 bases). V was pared by 2 bases and J by 5 bases, with 15 bases between. Germline CDR1 SEHNR, CDR2 FQNEAQ (reference sequence). The length of the CDR3 is 16 residues. CDR3 loop: CASSLRGTGPNEKLFF. The CDR3 DNA follows: TGTGCCAGCAGCTTACGCGGTACAGGCCCCAATGAAAAACTGTTTTTT.

The table lists this clone with a few counts. The chain is built from TRBV7-6 and TRBJ2-5; the D gene is possibly TRBD2 (5 bases). The V and J ends lost 2 bases and 2 bases respectively, with 12 bases between them. Germline values: CDR1 SGHVS, CDR2 FNYEAQ. CDR3 length: 15 amino acids. CDR3: CASSLTREAQETQYF. In DNA form, the CDR3 reads TGTGCCAGCAGCTTAACCCGGGAAGCTCAAGAGACCCAGTACTTC.